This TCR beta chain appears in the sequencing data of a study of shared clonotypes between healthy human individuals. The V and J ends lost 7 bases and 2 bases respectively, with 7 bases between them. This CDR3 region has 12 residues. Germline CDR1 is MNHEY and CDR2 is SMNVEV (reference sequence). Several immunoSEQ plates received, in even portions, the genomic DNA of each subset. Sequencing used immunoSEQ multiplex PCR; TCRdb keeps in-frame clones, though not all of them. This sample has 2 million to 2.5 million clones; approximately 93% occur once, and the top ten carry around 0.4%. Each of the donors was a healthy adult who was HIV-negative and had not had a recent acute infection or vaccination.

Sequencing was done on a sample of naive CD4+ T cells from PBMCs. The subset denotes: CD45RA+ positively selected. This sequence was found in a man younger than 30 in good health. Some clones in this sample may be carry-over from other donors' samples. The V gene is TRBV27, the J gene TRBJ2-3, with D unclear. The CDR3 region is CASNRPTDTQYF. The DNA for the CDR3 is TGTGCCAGCAACCGCCCCACAGATACGCAGTATTTT.